The rows below give T cell receptor beta chains drawn from one sample of a study of cytomegalovirus exposure and HLA in healthy donors. Generated by immunoSEQ multiplex PCR, the TCRdb table keeps only in-frame clones and is missing some. The sample has around 140,000 clones, about four fifths seen once; the top ten hold over 2.5%. The specimen was PBMCs. These receptor sequences come from a male donor in good health and CMV-seronegative. Both conserved end residues are part of each CDR3. Each record gives: V gene, J gene, clone size, D gene, CDR3 DNA, CDR3 protein. D genes are given only for firm matches. For some rows the clone size is stated as once, few or many, or as a class when expanded; others skip it.

TRBV4-1	TRBJ2-7	few	-	TGCGCCAGCAGCCAAGGACTAGATAGGGTGCAGTACTTC	CASSQGLDRVQYF
TRBV9	TRBJ1-2	-	TRBD1	TGTGCCAGCAGCGTAGGGGGGACAGGGAACTATGGCTACACCTTC	CASSVGGTGNYGYTF
TRBV27	TRBJ1-1	-	TRBD1	TGTGCCAGCACTGCTCGGACAGGGGGCTTGTACACTGAAGCTTTCTTT	CASTARTGGLYTEAFF
TRBV7-9	TRBJ1-1	-	-	TGTGCCAGCACAGGAGTGACGGGGATGACTGAAGCTTTCTTT	CASTGVTGMTEAFF
TRBV7-9	TRBJ2-5	-	-	TGTGCCAGCAGCTTAGCCTCCGGGACCGGGGAGGCGACCCAGTACTTC	CASSLASGTGEATQYF
TRBV18	TRBJ2-1	-	-	TGTGCCAGCTCACCGGTATCTACTAACAATGAGCAGTTCTTC	CASSPVSTNNEQFF
TRBV13	TRBJ1-4	-	TRBD1	TGTGCCAGCAGCGCCAGGGGGCTCAGTGAAAAACTGTTTTTT	CASSARGLSEKLFF
TRBV7-2	TRBJ2-7	few	TRBD2	TGTGCCAGCAGCCAGACTAGCTTCGAGCAGTACTTC	CASSQTSFEQYF
TRBV19	TRBJ2-7	-	TRBD1	TGTGCCAGTAGCGACAGGGGGAACGAGCAGTACTTC	CASSDRGNEQYF
TRBV5-6	TRBJ2-7	-	TRBD2	TGTGCCAGCAGCTTTAGGAGCGGGAGGTCCTACGAGCAGTACTTC	CASSFRSGRSYEQYF
TRBV27	TRBJ2-4	once	-	TGTGCCAGCAGCCAGACTAGTTTACGGAACATTCAGTACTTC	CASSQTSLRNIQYF
TRBV28	TRBJ1-5	-	-	TGTGCCAGCAGTTTGGGAGGGGGGCTAGCGTACAATCAGCCCCAGCATTTT	CASSLGGGLAYNQPQHF
TRBV9	TRBJ2-1	-	-	TGTGCCAGCAGCGTATTTCCGGGACTCTACAATGAGCAGTTCTTC	CASSVFPGLYNEQFF
TRBV7-2	TRBJ2-7	-	TRBD2	TGTGCCAGCAGCTTAGAAGGTAGCGGGAGGATGAGATACGAGCAGTACTTC	CASSLEGSGRMRYEQYF
TRBV15	TRBJ2-7	-	TRBD2	TGTGCCACCAGCAGAGCTCCACCCGGGACTAGTGTTTACGAGCAGTACTTC	CATSRAPPGTSVYEQYF
TRBV5-1	TRBJ2-7	once	-	TGCGCCAGCAGCTCCGACGCGGGTTGGGACGAGCAGTACTTC	CASSSDAGWDEQYF
TRBV7-9	TRBJ1-2	-	-	TGTGCCAGCACCCAGACGGGAGGGGCGTCGGGTGAAAACTATGGCTACACCTTC	CASTQTGGASGENYGYTF
TRBV19	TRBJ1-2	-	-	TGTGCCAGTCGCCCCTTGGACACCATCTATGGCTACACCTTC	CASRPLDTIYGYTF
TRBV19	TRBJ2-7	-	-	TGTGCCAGTAGTATGGGCCCGACCCCATATGACGAGCAGTACTTC	CASSMGPTPYDEQYF
TRBV15	TRBJ2-7	-	-	TGTGCCACCGGTCCAGGGGAGTTAAGCTACGAGCAGTACTTC	CATGPGELSYEQYF
TRBV7-9	TRBJ1-2	-	-	TGTGCCAGCAGCTGGGAGACCGATGGTTCGGGCTACACCTTC	CASSWETDGSGYTF
TRBV4-1	TRBJ2-5	once	-	TGCGCCAGCAGCCAAACCCAGCGAGGGGGGACCCAGTACTTC	CASSQTQRGGTQYF
TRBV7-3	TRBJ2-1	-	TRBD2	TGTGCCAGCAGCTTAAGGGGGGGACTAGCGGACAATGAGCAGTTCTTC	CASSLRGGLADNEQFF
TRBV28	TRBJ2-1	-	-	TGTGCCACCTCGTTCTCTAGTATCGGCCATGAGCAGTTCTTC	CATSFSSIGHEQFF
TRBV13	TRBJ2-3	-	TRBD2	TGTGCCAGCAGCTTAGGGACTAGCAGGGCAGATACGCAGTATTTT	CASSLGTSRADTQYF
TRBV29-1	TRBJ2-1	once	TRBD2	TGCAGCGTTGAATCCGGGCTTCGCCAGCGGGGTTACAATGAGCAGTTCTTC	CSVESGLRQRGYNEQFF
TRBV7-2	TRBJ2-5	-	TRBD2	TGTGCCAGCAGCTATCTAGCGGGAGGGGAGGGAGAGACCCAGTACTTC	CASSYLAGGEGETQYF
TRBV4-3	TRBJ2-1	few	TRBD2	TGCGCCAGCAGCCAAGTGTGGGCGGGAGTCAATGAGCAGTTCTTC	CASSQVWAGVNEQFF
TRBV29-1	TRBJ2-7	-	TRBD2	TGCAGCGTTGTTGTAGCGGGGTACGAGCAGTACTTC	CSVVVAGYEQYF
TRBV7-9	TRBJ2-7	few	-	TGTGCCAGCACTCCCCCTGGCGGTCCTTCCTACGAGCAGTACTTC	CASTPPGGPSYEQYF
TRBV30	TRBJ2-7	-	-	TGTGCCTGGAGTGACCTCCCGACAGAGGTCGGCTCCTACGAGCAGTACTTC	CAWSDLPTEVGSYEQYF
TRBV11-2	TRBJ2-7	-	-	TGTGCCAGCAGCTTAGCCCCCACTCGGTACGAGCAGTACTTC	CASSLAPTRYEQYF
TRBV5-4	TRBJ2-7	-	-	TGTGCCAGCAGCTTAGCGGGACATTCCTACGAGCAGTACTTC	CASSLAGHSYEQYF
TRBV19	TRBJ2-7	-	-	TGTGCCAGTAGCGACTCCGTTGGGGAGGAGCAGTACTTC	CASSDSVGEEQYF
TRBV18	TRBJ1-4	-	TRBD1	TGTGCCAGCTCACCCGCCAAACCGGGACAGGGCGATGAAAAACTGTTTTTT	CASSPAKPGQGDEKLFF
TRBV27	TRBJ2-1	once	-	TGTGCCAGCAGTTCAGGCGATAGGTACAATGAGCAGTTCTTC	CASSSGDRYNEQFF
TRBV30	TRBJ1-2	-	-	TGTGCCGAGGAGGACAGCAACTATGGCTACACCTTC	CAEEDSNYGYTF
TRBV27	TRBJ2-2	once	-	TGTGCCAGCACCTTCGATCGGGGCACCGGGGAGCTGTTTTTT	CASTFDRGTGELFF
TRBV27	TRBJ2-7	-	TRBD2	TGTGCCAGCTCGCGGGGGGGAGCGAGCTCCTACGAGCAGTACTTC	CASSRGGASSYEQYF
TRBV2	TRBJ2-7	-	TRBD2	TGTGCCAGCATCAAAAGCGGGAGCAGCCGCGAGCAGTACTTC	CASIKSGSSREQYF
TRBV14	TRBJ2-1	-	TRBD2	TGTGCCAGCAGCGGACTAGCGGGGGGAAATGAGCAGTTCTTC	CASSGLAGGNEQFF
TRBV28	TRBJ2-6	-	-	TGTGCCAGCAGTTTCCAACACCCGTCCAACGTCCTGACTTTC	CASSFQHPSNVLTF
TRBV27	TRBJ2-7	once	TRBD2	TGTGCCAGCAGCCGACTAGCGGACGAGCAGTACTTC	CASSRLADEQYF
TRBV27	TRBJ2-7	-	-	TGTGCCAGCAGTGCCCACAGAGGAGGTACCCCCCACTACGAGCAGTACTTC	CASSAHRGGTPHYEQYF